This is a list of T cell receptor beta chains from one sample in a study of blood T cell repertoires in COVID-19. TCRdb's copy holds only in-frame clones and misses some; the assay was immunoSEQ multiplex PCR. The repertoire includes under 250,000 clones, about 88% of them detected once, and more than 6.5% sits in the top ten. Source material: peripheral blood. Receptor source: a woman in her 70s with active or convalescent COVID-19. Each CDR3 is given with its conserved first and last residue. D genes are given only for firm matches. Rows may omit the clone size; those that give it use once, few, many or a size class.

d_call	clone_size	v_call	j_call	cdr3_aa	cdr3_nt
TRBD2	-	TRBV6-2/TRBV6-3	TRBJ2-1	CASSYRLAGLNEQFF	TGTGCCAGCAGTTACAGACTAGCGGGGCTTAATGAGCAGTTCTTC
TRBD1	-	TRBV4-3	TRBJ1-6	CASSPGQVNSPLHF	TGCGCCAGCAGCCCGGGACAGGTGAATTCACCCCTCCACTTT
TRBD1	-	TRBV2	TRBJ1-4	CASKGGTGAEKLFF	TGTGCCAGCAAGGGGGGGACAGGGGCGGAAAAACTGTTTTTT
TRBD1	-	TRBV6-5	TRBJ1-6	CASSNRQGHNSPLHF	TGTGCCAGCAGTAATCGACAGGGCCATAATTCACCCCTCCACTTT
TRBD1	-	TRBV29-1	TRBJ1-5	CSVDKTGKDQPQHF	TGCAGCGTTGATAAGACAGGGAAGGATCAGCCCCAGCATTTT
TRBD1	once	TRBV6-5	TRBJ1-3	CASTQGGLGNTIYF	TGTGCCAGCACCCAGGGGGGACTTGGAAACACCATATATTTT
-	few	TRBV10-3	TRBJ1-2	CAITGGLAGYTF	TGTGCCATCACCGGGGGACTGGCTGGCTACACCTTC
-	-	TRBV7-9	TRBJ1-6	CASSSGQTRNSPLHF	TGTGCCAGCAGCTCTGGACAGACAAGGAATTCACCCCTCCACTTT
-	-	TRBV2	TRBJ1-5	CASSERQVNQPQHF	TGTGCCAGCAGTGAGAGACAGGTCAATCAGCCCCAGCATTTT
TRBD1	-	TRBV29-1	TRBJ1-1	CSAQTGMNTEAFF	TGCAGCGCACAGACAGGGATGAACACTGAAGCTTTCTTT
TRBD1	-	TRBV27	TRBJ1-3	CASRARGRNTIYF	TGTGCCAGCAGAGCCAGGGGGAGAAACACCATATATTTT
-	once	TRBV6-5	TRBJ2-7	CASSLRVGSEQYF	TGTGCCAGCAGCCTCAGGGTCGGTTCCGAGCAGTACTTC
-	-	TRBV7-2	TRBJ2-7	CASSRTIDEQYF	TGTGCCAGCAGCCGAACTATAGACGAGCAGTACTTC
-	-	TRBV19	TRBJ1-6	CASRGRGGSPLHF	TGTGCCAGTAGGGGAAGGGGTGGATCACCCCTCCACTTT
-	once	TRBV5-4	TRBJ2-5	CASSLPEGETQYF	TGTGCCAGCAGCTTGCCGGAGGGAGAGACCCAGTACTTC
TRBD1	once	TRBV7-2	TRBJ2-3	CASSFRTGGTDTQYF	TGTGCCAGCAGCTTCCGGACAGGGGGAACAGATACGCAGTATTTT
-	-	TRBV7-9	TRBJ1-2	CASSTPTGRGGYTF	TGTGCCAGCAGCACACCCACAGGGCGAGGGGGCTACACCTTC
-	-	TRBV10-3	TRBJ2-3	CARAGFTTSTDTQYF	TGTGCCCGCGCGGGATTTACTACTAGCACAGATACGCAGTATTTT
TRBD1	once	TRBV19	TRBJ1-1	CASRSQGALDTEAFF	TGTGCCAGTAGATCACAGGGGGCCTTGGACACTGAAGCTTTCTTT
-	-	TRBV6-5	TRBJ2-2	CASSYSAGELFF	TGTGCCAGCAGTTATTCGGCCGGGGAGCTGTTTTTT
-	-	TRBV5-4	TRBJ2-5	CASGRVRDQETQYF	TGTGCCAGCGGCAGGGTTAGGGATCAAGAGACCCAGTACTTC
-	-	TRBV7-2	TRBJ1-2	CASSLETGRREGYTF	TGTGCCAGCAGCTTAGAAACAGGGAGAAGGGAGGGCTACACCTTC
TRBD2	-	TRBV24-1	TRBJ2-1	CATSDRSGGVLGEQFF	TGTGCCACCAGTGATCGTAGCGGGGGGGTTTTAGGTGAGCAGTTCTTC
-	-	TRBV6-5	TRBJ2-3	CASARAQGGDTQYF	TGTGCCAGCGCCCGGGCCCAGGGAGGAGATACGCAGTATTTT
TRBD1	-	TRBV19	TRBJ2-2	CASSITGGTGELFF	TGTGCCAGTAGTATCACAGGGGGGACCGGGGAGCTGTTTTTT
TRBD1	few	TRBV7-9	TRBJ1-3	CASSPQGARDTIYF	TGTGCCAGCAGTCCACAGGGGGCGCGGGACACCATATATTTT
-	-	TRBV27	TRBJ1-2	CASSLFPGNQYGYTF	TGTGCCAGCAGTTTATTCCCCGGGAACCAATATGGCTACACCTTC
TRBD1	-	TRBV5-6	TRBJ2-3	CASSETGGGLDTQYF	TGTGCCAGCTCTGAGACAGGGGGAGGATTAGATACGCAGTATTTT
-	-	TRBV2	TRBJ1-6	CASSERQYGQQYNSPLHF	TGTGCCAGCAGTGAACGTCAGTACGGACAGCAATATAATTCACCCCTCCACTTT
TRBD1	once	TRBV5-1	TRBJ1-1	CASNIQGMNTEAFF	TGCGCCAGCAATATACAGGGGATGAACACTGAAGCTTTCTTT
-	few	TRBV29-1	TRBJ2-5	CSLVRTGETQYF	TGCAGCCTAGTTCGAACGGGAGAGACCCAGTACTTC
-	-	TRBV7-9	TRBJ2-3	CASSSGVWGTDTQYF	TGTGCCAGCAGCTCCGGAGTTTGGGGCACAGATACGCAGTATTTT
-	-	TRBV28	TRBJ1-4	CASSFSVGSRGGEKLFF	TGTGCCAGCAGTTTCTCGGTAGGAAGCCGGGGAGGTGAAAAACTGTTTTTT
-	-	TRBV2	TRBJ1-1	CARVRPGRSEAFF	TGTGCCAGAGTCCGTCCCGGCAGGTCCGAAGCTTTCTTT
TRBD1	-	TRBV2	TRBJ1-5	CASSPGTGTAQPQHF	TGTGCCAGCAGCCCCGGGACAGGGACGGCGCAGCCCCAGCATTTT
TRBD1	-	TRBV6-6	TRBJ1-5	CASSTGDRVVHQPQHF	TGTGCCAGCAGTACCGGGGACAGGGTTGTGCATCAGCCCCAGCATTTT
TRBD1	-	TRBV5-4	TRBJ1-6	CASSRPQAVDRANGPLHF	TGTGCCAGCAGCCGTCCCCAAGCTGTCGACAGGGCCAACGGACCCCTCCACTTT
-	-	TRBV24-1	TRBJ1-5	CATSDSQGWGNQPQHF	TGTGCCACCAGTGACTCCCAGGGGTGGGGCAATCAGCCCCAGCATTTT
-	-	TRBV19	TRBJ2-5	CASSAGGQETQYF	TGTGCCAGTAGTGCCGGGGGTCAAGAGACCCAGTACTTC
-	-	TRBV6-5	TRBJ1-2	CASSYGLGQNGYTF	TGTGCCAGCAGTTACGGTCTCGGACAGAATGGCTACACCTTC
TRBD1	-	TRBV12-3/TRBV12-4	TRBJ1-2	CASSTNRGGGYTF	TGTGCCAGCAGCACCAACAGGGGCGGGGGCTACACCTTC
-	few	TRBV7-9	TRBJ1-1	CASSITPNTEAFF	TGTGCCAGCAGCATAACACCGAACACTGAAGCTTTCTTT
-	-	TRBV5-4	TRBJ2-3	CASSLPRGVRDNTQYF	TGTGCCAGCAGCCTCCCCAGGGGGGTAAGGGATAATACGCAGTATTTT
-	once	TRBV6-6	TRBJ1-5	CASSLGASGNQPQHF	TGTGCCAGCAGTCTTGGGGCGTCGGGCAATCAGCCCCAGCATTTT
-	-	TRBV5-1	TRBJ2-7	CASKEDNSYEQYF	TGCGCCAGCAAAGAGGATAACTCCTACGAGCAGTACTTC
-	once	TRBV4-2	TRBJ1-2	CASSQEVLGGYGYTF	TGTGCCAGCAGCCAAGAGGTGCTAGGGGGCTATGGCTACACCTTC
-	-	TRBV24-1	TRBJ2-5	CATSDLLETQYF	TGTGCCACCAGTGATTTGCTGGAGACCCAGTACTTC
TRBD2	-	TRBV5-6	TRBJ2-1	CASSKRLAGGEFF	TGTGCCAGCAGCAAAAGACTAGCGGGTGGGGAGTTCTTC